This entry describes one T cell receptor (beta chain). Its antigen is still unknown. Amplification by 5'RACE using constant-segment primers produced TCR alpha and TCR beta cDNA libraries that carried sample barcodes and UMIs. TCRdb independently ran MiXCR on the 5' RACE reads; one entry per CDR3 protein. The sample contains about 340,000 distinct CDR3 sequences, around an eighth of which appear only once. The data were taken from a study of T-cell memory formation after mild COVID-19. Germline CDR1 SGHDT, CDR2 YYEEEE. The CDR3 contains 12 residues. Trimming removed 1 base at V and 7 bases at J, with 9 bases between. Study results and limitations: Detection of some responders pre-infection suggested pre-existing cross-reactive memory T cells participated. Clones that got smaller from day 15 to 85 had even CD4/CD8, while clones growing later tipped toward CD4+. Chiefly within CM and EM were the contracting CD4+ clones; CD8+ ones were within EMRA.

This TCR came from a young man who had mild COVID-19 (a few samples of this study predate the infection). Cell type and time point are not known. Input material: PBMCs or a T cell subset sorted from them (not recorded which). The chain carries TRBV5-6 and TRBJ2-7; D is perhaps TRBD1 (5 bases). The CDR3, as DNA: TGTGCCAGCAGCTTGAATTCAGGGGAGCAGTACGTC. Protein sequence: CASSLNSGEQYV.